This T cell receptor (beta chain) was observed in a study of T cells after yellow fever vaccination. The study's findings and limits: Clones from primary vaccination mostly reappeared after the booster (around 97% CD4, less than 90% CD8).

V lost 4 bases and J 0 bases, leaving 12 bases between the germline ends. This CDR3 is 15 amino acids long. The germline V gene encodes CDR1 MNHEY and CDR2 SMNVEV (reference sequence). MiXCR was run by TCRdb on the 5' RACE reads, yielding one entry per CDR3 protein. The table lists 200,000 to 250,000 distinct CDR3 sequences, 2.5% to 3.5% of them singletons. Concerning this clonotype itself: Antigen specificity is unknown.

The chain couples TRBV27 to TRBJ2-5; tentatively, D is TRBD1 (5 bases). Sample: CD4+ T cells sorted from PBMCs, taken 10 days after the yellow fever booster vaccination. This sequence was found in a man between 18 and 35 years old who received the YFV17D yellow fever vaccine. The CDR3 DNA is TGTGCCAGCAGTTGGACACTGTCTTACCAAGAGACCCAGTACTTC. This translates into CASSWTLSYQETQYF.